These 22 T cell receptor beta chains were all obtained from the same sample, sequenced in a study of cytotoxic CD8 clonotypes in ibrutinib-treated CLL. The assay was immunoSEQ multiplex PCR, and TCRdb's table has in-frame clones only and misses some. The sample lists some 130,000 clones; over 75% were seen once. The specimen was PBMCs, collected after 24 months of ibrutinib treatment. Every receptor here comes from a human donor with chronic lymphocytic leukemia.

The gene calls are TRBV19 and TRBJ1-6; D remains ambiguous. Trimming pared 6 bases from V and 7 bases from J, leaving 10 bases between. The CDR3 is 13 residues long. Germline V gives CDR1 LNHDA, CDR2 SQIVND (reference sequence). CDR3 region: CASREIANSPLHF. The CDR3 DNA follows: TGTGCCAGTAGGGAGATCGCAAATTCACCCCTCCACTTT.

The chain couples TRBV19 to TRBJ1-2; D remains unclear. Germline V gene sequence: CDR1 LNHDA, CDR2 SQIVND (reference sequence). With 7 bases removed from V and 4 bases from J, the gap between germline ends came to 10 bases. CDR3 length equals 12 residues. CDR3 amino acids: CASMREAYGYTF. The CDR3 DNA reads as TGTGCCAGTATGAGGGAAGCCTATGGCTACACCTTC.

V and J are TRBV7-3 and TRBJ1-1; D call uncertain. The CDR3 runs 13 residues. Germline CDR1 SGHTA, CDR2 FQGTGA. Deletions cut 5 bases from V and 0 bases from J, with 7 bases between. CDR3: CASSRHMNTEAFF. In DNA form, the CDR3 reads TGTGCCAGCAGCCGGCACATGAACACTGAAGCTTTCTTT.

The genes are TRBV28 and TRBJ2-2, with 11 bases fitting TRBD1. The CDR3 covers 18 residues. Germline CDR1 reads MDHEN; CDR2 reads SYDVKM. V dropped 5 bases and J dropped 7; count of bases not matched to a gene: 15. CDR3 bases: TGTGCCAGCAGTCCCGCCTTTGGACAGGGGGCATCGGTCGGGGAGCTGTTTTTT. Encoded protein: CASSPAFGQGASVGELFF.

This clone was detected once. The CDR3 DNA follows: TGCGCCAGCAGCCAAAATTGGGGGGGTGATGGCTACACCTTC. This encodes CASSQNWGGDGYTF. J is TRBJ1-2 and V is TRBV4-1, with D maybe TRBD1 (5 bases). This CDR3 comprises 14 residues. Between the trimmed V and J ends, which lost 2 bases and 6 bases, there was a span of 13 bases. Germline V lookup: CDR1 MGHRA, CDR2 YSYEKL.

V is TRBV5-1 and J is TRBJ2-3; TRBD2 matches at 11 bases. This CDR3 comprises 17 residues. V dropped 4 bases and J dropped 8; count of bases not matched to a gene: 15. Per germline, CDR1 SGHRS and CDR2 YFSETQ. The CDR3 bases are TGCGCCAGCAGCCTGAAATTAGCGGGAGGGCCCGGAGTTACGCAGTATTTT. Encoded protein: CASSLKLAGGPGVTQYF.

The chain has TRBV5-1 and TRBJ2-1; maybe TRBD2 (6 bases). The CDR3 extends over 14 amino acids. V lost 0 bases and J 8 bases, leaving 12 bases between the germline ends. Germline loops: CDR1 SGHRS, CDR2 YFSETQ. CDR3 coding DNA: TGCGCCAGCAGCTTGGTACTAGCTGGCGATGAGCAGTTCTTC. It encodes CASSLVLAGDEQFF.

The gene calls are TRBV18 and TRBJ2-7, with TRBD1 identical over 7 bases. The CDR3 is made up of 13 amino acids. V was clipped by 8 bases and J by 3 bases; unmatched bases: 7. Germline V gives CDR1 KGHSH, CDR2 LQKENI. CDR3 loop: CASQQGLNYEQYF. The DNA of the CDR3 is TGTGCCAGCCAACAGGGGTTAAACTACGAGCAGTACTTC.

This chain connects TRBV5-1 to TRBJ2-3; D could derive from TRBD1 or TRBD2 (5 bases each). The CDR3 is made up of 15 amino acids. Trimming left V 0 bases short and J 4 bases short, with 12 bases between. Germline V gives CDR1 SGHRS, CDR2 YFSETQ. The CDR3 reads CASSLVPSGPDTQYF. The CDR3 DNA follows: TGCGCCAGCAGCTTGGTCCCCTCGGGACCAGATACGCAGTATTTT.

The sample holds one count of this clone. V is TRBV28 and J is TRBJ2-7, with 7 bases fitting TRBD2. The V segment lost 7 bases and the J segment 0 bases; nucleotides outside the gene matches: 9. The CDR3 runs 15 residues. The germline CDR1 and CDR2 sequences are MDHEN and SYDVKM. The chain's CDR3 is CASIGGGSSSYEQYF. The CDR3 bases are TGTGCCAGCATAGGTGGCGGGAGTAGCTCCTACGAGCAGTACTTC.

CDR3 amino acids: CASSQTAANSGNTIYF. The DNA of the CDR3 is TGTGCCAGCAGCCAAACTGCAGCCAACTCTGGAAACACCATATATTTT. V gene TRBV5-5 combines with J gene TRBJ1-3, with D unresolved. The CDR3 is 16 residues long. Trimming left V 4 bases short and J 0 bases short, with 14 bases between. In germline, CDR1 is SGHKS, CDR2 YYEKEE (reference sequence). Full variable domain (remainder filled in from reference TRBV5-5 and TRBJ1-3): DAGVTQSPTHLIKTRGQQVTLRCSPISGHKSVSWYQQVLGQGPQFIFQYYEKEERGRGNFPDRFSARQFPNYSSELNVNALLLGDSALYLCASSQTAANSGNTIYFGEGSWLTVV.

CDR3 nucleotide sequence: TGTGCCAGCAGTGAAGGGTCAGGCCCTACCTACGAGCAGTACTTC. Translating it yields CASSEGSGPTYEQYF. The chain uses TRBV2 and TRBJ2-7; D unclear. Trimming shortened V by 1 base and J by 2 bases, and 12 bases separated the two germline ends. Germline V CDR1 and CDR2: SNHLY, FYNNEI. This CDR3 has 15 amino acids.

This chain connects TRBV6-1 to TRBJ1-4; 9 bases fit TRBD1. After removal of 6 bases from V and 10 bases from J, the junction contained 9 bases not matched to a gene. The CDR3 totals 14 residues. CDR1 and CDR2 from the germline V gene are MNHNS and SASEGT. The CDR3 sequence: CASRGDRVFGKLFF. CDR3 DNA sequence: TGTGCCAGCAGGGGGGACAGGGTGTTTGGAAAACTGTTTTTT.

The genes are TRBV6-1 and TRBJ1-1; maybe TRBD1 (6 bases). Trimming removed 8 bases from V and 1 base from J, with 17 bases in between. Looked up from germline, CDR1 is MNHNS and CDR2 is SASEGT. The CDR3 contains 15 residues. CDR3 sequence reads: CASQRSEGGNTEAFF. In DNA form, the CDR3 reads TGTGCCAGCCAAAGGTCGGAGGGGGGGAACACTGAAGCTTTCTTT.

The CDR3 DNA is TGTGCCAGCAGCCGACAGGGAGGAAACCACGAGCAGTACTTC. This translates into CASSRQGGNHEQYF. This chain joins TRBV7-9 and TRBJ2-7, with D perhaps matching TRBD1 (7 bases). The germline V gene has CDR1 SEHNR and CDR2 FQNEAQ (reference sequence). This CDR3 is 14 amino acids long. V was pared by 5 bases and J by 5 bases, with 16 bases between. Looking up the rest from reference TRBV7-9 and TRBJ2-7 gives the full variable domain: DTGVSQNPRHKITKRGQNVTFRCDPISEHNRLYWYRQTLGQGPEFLTYFQNEAQLEKSRLLSDRFSAERPKGSFSTLEIQRTEQGDSAMYLCASSRQGGNHEQYFGPGTRLTVT.

The rearrangement uses TRBV14 and TRBJ2-2, with D possibly TRBD2 on 5 matching bases. V was pared by 0 bases and J by 6 bases, with 14 bases between. This CDR3 spans 16 amino acids. Germline loops: CDR1 SGHDN, CDR2 FVKESK. As DNA, the CDR3 is TGTGCCAGCAGCCAAGAAGGCTTGGGGAGTCCCGGGGAGCTGTTTTTT. Translated: CASSQEGLGSPGELFF. The whole variable domain, remainder taken from reference TRBV14 and TRBJ2-2, is EAGVTQFPSHSVIEKGQTVTLRCDPISGHDNLYWYRRVMGKEIKFLLHFVKESKQDESGMPNNRFLAERTGGTYSTLKVQPAELEDSGVYFCASSQEGLGSPGELFFGEGSRLTVL.

Regarding this clone: Other nucleotide sequences from this sample produce the same CDR3. The chain couples TRBV2 to TRBJ2-7; 7 nucleotides match TRBD1. V was clipped by 4 bases and J by 6 bases; unmatched bases: 6. This CDR3 spans 13 amino acids. Germline V gene data show CDR1 as SNHLY and CDR2 as FYNNEI. The DNA for the CDR3 is TGTGCCAGCAGTGGTCGACAGGGTCTCGAGCAGTACTTC. Protein: CASSGRQGLEQYF.

This chain links TRBV7-2 with TRBJ2-1, with 9 bases matching TRBD2. J was trimmed by 9 bases and V by 5 bases; bases with no gene match: 11. The CDR3 is 15 residues long. Germline assignment: CDR1 SGHTA and CDR2 FQGNSA. The CDR3 loop is CASSPRGGGGGEQFF. The CDR3 nucleotides read TGTGCCAGCAGCCCCCGGGGCGGGGGGGGAGGTGAGCAGTTCTTC.

V usage is TRBV5-6 and J usage is TRBJ1-1; no reliable D call. The ends were cut back, 0 bases at V and 1 base at J, with 22 bases in the middle. The CDR3 covers 19 residues. CDR1 and CDR2 from the germline V gene are SGHDT and YYEEEE. Here the CDR3 reads CASSLAALLARGRNTEAFF. The CDR3 region has the DNA TGTGCCAGCAGCTTGGCCGCCCTTCTCGCACGTGGACGGAACACTGAAGCTTTCTTT.

This chain links TRBV9 with TRBJ1-1; maybe TRBD1 (6 bases). This CDR3 spans 13 amino acids. Looked up from germline, CDR1 is SGDLS and CDR2 is YYNGEE. V lost 0 bases, J lost 5 bases, and 8 bases lay in between. CDR3 residues: CASSVEGGTEAFF. In DNA, the CDR3 is TGTGCCAGCAGCGTAGAGGGGGGAACTGAAGCTTTCTTT.

The genes are TRBV15 and TRBJ1-1, with a tentative D call TRBD1 (5 bases). The CDR3 has 15 residues. The germline gives CDR1 LNHNV, CDR2 YYDKDF (reference sequence). Trimming removed 0 bases from V and 4 bases from J, with 12 bases in between. The chain's CDR3 is CATSRDPGGFTEAFF. The CDR3 nucleotides are TGTGCCACCAGCAGAGACCCGGGGGGGTTCACTGAAGCTTTCTTT.

This rearrangement joins TRBV19 to TRBJ1-1; D might be TRBD1 (5 bases). The length of the CDR3 is 13 residues. The ends were cut back, 5 bases at V and 0 bases at J, with 7 bases in the middle. The V gene's germline CDR1 is LNHDA and CDR2 SQIVND (reference sequence). This CDR3 reads CASSQGVNTEAFF. The CDR3 DNA reads TGTGCCAGTAGTCAAGGGGTGAACACTGAAGCTTTCTTT.